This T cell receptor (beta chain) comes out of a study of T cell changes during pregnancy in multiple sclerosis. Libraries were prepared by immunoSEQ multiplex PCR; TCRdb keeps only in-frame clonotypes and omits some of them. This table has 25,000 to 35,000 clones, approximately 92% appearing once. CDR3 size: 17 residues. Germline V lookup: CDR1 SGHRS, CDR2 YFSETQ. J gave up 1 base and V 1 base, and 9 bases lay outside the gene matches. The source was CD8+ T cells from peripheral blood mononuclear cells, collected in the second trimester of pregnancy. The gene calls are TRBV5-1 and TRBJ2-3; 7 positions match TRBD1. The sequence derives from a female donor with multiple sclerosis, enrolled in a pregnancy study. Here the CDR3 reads CASSLRKGARGTDTQYF. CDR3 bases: TGCGCCAGCAGCTTGAGAAAGGGGGCGCGTGGCACAGATACGCAGTATTTT.